The source of this T cell receptor (beta chain) is a study of blood T cell repertoires in COVID-19. The study recruited people aged 18 to 89 years across approximately 24 US areas. CDR1 and CDR2 (germline): MNHEY, SVGAGI. Trimming took 8 bases from V and 6 from J; bases not matched to a gene: 12. This CDR3 has 14 residues. As handled by the study authors: Amplified reference gene primers provided the basis for estimating nucleated cell counts. The method was immunoSEQ multiplex PCR; TCRdb's version includes in-frame clones alone and lacks a portion of them. That table supplies the V and J calls and clone size; D and trimming were determined from the DNA. The data hold 450,000 or so clones, with 90% observed a single time.

The clonotype comes from a man aged 18 to 29 who had recovered from COVID-19. Sequencing used PBMCs or T cells enriched from blood (not recorded which). The rearrangement uses TRBV6-5 and TRBJ2-7, with 8 bases that match TRBD2. In DNA, the CDR3 is TGTGCCAGCTTGGGGACGGGGGGGAATTCCGAGCAGTACTTC. It is translated as CASLGTGGNSEQYF.